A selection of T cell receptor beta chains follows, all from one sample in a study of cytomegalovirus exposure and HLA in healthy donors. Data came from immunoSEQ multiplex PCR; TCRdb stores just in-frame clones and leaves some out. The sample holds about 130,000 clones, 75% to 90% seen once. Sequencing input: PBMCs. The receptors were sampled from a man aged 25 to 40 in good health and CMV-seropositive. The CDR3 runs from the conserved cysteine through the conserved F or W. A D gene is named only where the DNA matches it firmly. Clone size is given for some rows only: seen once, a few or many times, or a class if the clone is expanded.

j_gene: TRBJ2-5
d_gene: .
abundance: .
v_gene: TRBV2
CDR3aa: CASLLLETQYF
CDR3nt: TGTGCCAGCTTACTCCTGGAGACCCAGTACTTC

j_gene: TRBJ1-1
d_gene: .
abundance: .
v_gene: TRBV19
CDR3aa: CASRDRNTEAFF
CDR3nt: TGTGCCAGTAGGGACAGGAACACTGAAGCTTTCTTT

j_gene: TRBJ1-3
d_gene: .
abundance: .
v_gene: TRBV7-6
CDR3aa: CASSLGDTRSGNTIYF
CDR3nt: TGTGCCAGCAGCTTAGGAGACACCCGCTCTGGAAACACCATATATTTT

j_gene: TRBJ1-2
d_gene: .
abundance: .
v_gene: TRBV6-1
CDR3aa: CASSEYEGANLGYGYTF
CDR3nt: TGTGCCAGCAGTGAATATGAGGGAGCCAATCTGGGCTATGGCTACACCTTC

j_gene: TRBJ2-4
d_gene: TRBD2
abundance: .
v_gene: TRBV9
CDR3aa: CASSAPAGTAYKGAKNIQYF
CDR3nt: TGTGCCAGCAGCGCCCCAGCGGGGACTGCCTACAAGGGAGCCAAAAACATTCAGTACTTC

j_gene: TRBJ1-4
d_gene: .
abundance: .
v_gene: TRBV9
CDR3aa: CASSQWGGINEKLFF
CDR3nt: TGTGCCAGCAGCCAATGGGGCGGAATCAATGAAAAACTGTTTTTT

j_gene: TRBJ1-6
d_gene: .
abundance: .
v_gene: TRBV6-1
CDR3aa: CASSSGPYNSPLHF
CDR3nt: TGTGCCAGCAGTTCAGGGCCCTATAATTCACCCCTCCACTTT

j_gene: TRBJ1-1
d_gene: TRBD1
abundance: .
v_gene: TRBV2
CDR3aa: CASSVVPPGQGKNTEAFF
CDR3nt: TGTGCCAGCAGTGTAGTTCCGCCGGGACAGGGCAAGAACACTGAAGCTTTCTTT

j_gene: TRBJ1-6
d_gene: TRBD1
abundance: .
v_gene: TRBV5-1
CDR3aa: CASSHDRAYNSPLHF
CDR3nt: TGCGCCAGCAGCCATGACAGGGCATACAATTCACCCCTCCACTTT

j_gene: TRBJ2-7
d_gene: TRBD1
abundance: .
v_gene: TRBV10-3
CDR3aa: CAFSTGAEQYF
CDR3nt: TGTGCCTTTTCCACAGGGGCCGAGCAGTACTTC

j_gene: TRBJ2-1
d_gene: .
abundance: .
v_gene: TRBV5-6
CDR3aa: CASSLDWGPYNEQFF
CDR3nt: TGTGCCAGCAGCTTGGACTGGGGGCCCTACAATGAGCAGTTCTTC

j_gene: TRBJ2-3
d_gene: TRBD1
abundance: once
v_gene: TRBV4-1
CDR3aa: CASSRTGVTDTQYF
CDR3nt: TGCGCCAGCAGCAGGACAGGGGTCACAGATACGCAGTATTTT

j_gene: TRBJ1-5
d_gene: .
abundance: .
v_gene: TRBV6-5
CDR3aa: CASSYRGSQPQHF
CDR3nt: TGTGCCAGCAGTTACCGGGGAAGTCAGCCCCAGCATTTT

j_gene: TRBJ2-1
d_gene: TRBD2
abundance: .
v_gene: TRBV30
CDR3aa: CAWSIAGGQYNEQFF
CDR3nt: TGTGCCTGGTCCATAGCGGGGGGGCAGTACAATGAGCAGTTCTTC

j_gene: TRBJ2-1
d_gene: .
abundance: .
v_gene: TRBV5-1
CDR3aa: CASTQGYPSYNEQFF
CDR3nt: TGCGCCAGCACCCAGGGGTATCCTTCCTACAATGAGCAGTTCTTC

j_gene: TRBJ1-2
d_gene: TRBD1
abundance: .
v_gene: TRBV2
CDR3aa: CASSQGQTIIYGYTF
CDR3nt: TGTGCCAGCAGTCAGGGACAGACAATCATCTATGGCTACACCTTC

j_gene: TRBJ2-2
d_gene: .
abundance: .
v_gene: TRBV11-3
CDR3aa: CASSRRAGIITGELFF
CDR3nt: TGTGCCAGCAGCCGAAGGGCAGGGATAATAACCGGGGAGCTGTTTTTT

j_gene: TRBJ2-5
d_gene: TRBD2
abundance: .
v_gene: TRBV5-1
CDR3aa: CASSLTSGGAVETQYF
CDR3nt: TGCGCCAGCAGCCTGACTAGCGGGGGGGCGGTAGAGACCCAGTACTTC

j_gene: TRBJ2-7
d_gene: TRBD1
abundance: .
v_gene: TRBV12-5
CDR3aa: CASAQTGAYEQYF
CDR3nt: TGTGCTAGTGCCCAGACAGGGGCCTACGAGCAGTACTTC

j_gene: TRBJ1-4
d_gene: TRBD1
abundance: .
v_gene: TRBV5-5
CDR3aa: CASSRQGWDNEKLFF
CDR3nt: TGTGCCAGCAGCCGACAGGGTTGGGATAATGAAAAACTGTTTTTT

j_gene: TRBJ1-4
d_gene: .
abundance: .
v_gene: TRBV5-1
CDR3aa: CASSFLETGSGEKLFF
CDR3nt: TGCGCCAGCAGCTTCCTGGAAACAGGGTCGGGGGAAAAACTGTTTTTT

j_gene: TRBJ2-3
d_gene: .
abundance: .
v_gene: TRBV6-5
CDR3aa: CASSRTQGTLDTQYF
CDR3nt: TGTGCCAGCAGCAGGACACAGGGGACTCTGGATACGCAGTATTTT

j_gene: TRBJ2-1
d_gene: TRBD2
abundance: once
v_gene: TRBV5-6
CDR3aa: CASSPVLAGGSYNEQFF
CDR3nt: TGTGCCAGCAGCCCGGTCCTAGCGGGGGGGTCCTACAATGAGCAGTTCTTC

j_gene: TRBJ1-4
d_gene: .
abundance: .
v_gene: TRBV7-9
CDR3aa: CASSLPPPRATNEKLFF
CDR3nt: TGTGCCAGCAGCTTGCCCCCCCCGCGAGCAACTAATGAAAAACTGTTTTTT

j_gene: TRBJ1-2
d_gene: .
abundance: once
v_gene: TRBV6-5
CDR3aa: CASSYARGGDGYTF
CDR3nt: TGTGCCAGCAGTTACGCCCGCGGGGGCGATGGCTACACCTTC

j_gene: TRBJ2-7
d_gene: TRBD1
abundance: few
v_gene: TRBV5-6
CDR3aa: CASSGSQGWVSYEQYF
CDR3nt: TGTGCCAGCAGCGGGTCACAGGGGTGGGTTTCCTACGAGCAGTACTTC

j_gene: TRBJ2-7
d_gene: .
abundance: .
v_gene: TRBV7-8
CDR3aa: CASSLAPGISYEQYF
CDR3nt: TGTGCCAGCAGCTTAGCGCCAGGGATCTCCTACGAGCAGTACTTC

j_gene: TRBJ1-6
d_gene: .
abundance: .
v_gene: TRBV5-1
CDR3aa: CASSPRPRTENSYNSPLHF
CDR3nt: TGCGCCAGCAGCCCCCGTCCACGGACAGAGAATTCCTATAATTCACCCCTCCACTTT

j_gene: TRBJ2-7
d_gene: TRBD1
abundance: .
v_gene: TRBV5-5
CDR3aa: CASSLQTGSGEQYF
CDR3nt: TGTGCCAGCAGCTTGCAGACAGGGAGCGGCGAGCAGTACTTC

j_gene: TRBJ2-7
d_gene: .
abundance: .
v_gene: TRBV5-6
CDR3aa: CASSLTTYEQYF
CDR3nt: TGTGCCAGCAGCTTGACAACCTACGAGCAGTACTTC

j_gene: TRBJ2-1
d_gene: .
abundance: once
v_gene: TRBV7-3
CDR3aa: CASSFGGDNEQFF
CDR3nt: TGTGCCAGCAGCTTCGGCGGGGACAATGAGCAGTTCTTC

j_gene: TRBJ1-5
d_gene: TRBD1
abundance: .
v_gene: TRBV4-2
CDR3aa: CASSQELGGRVLIHQPQHF
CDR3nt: TGTGCCAGCAGCCAAGAGCTAGGGGGCAGGGTCCTAATACATCAGCCCCAGCATTTT

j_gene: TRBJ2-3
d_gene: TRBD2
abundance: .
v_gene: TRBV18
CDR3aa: CASSPPTGTSGGIDTQYF
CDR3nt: TGTGCCAGCTCACCCCCTACCGGGACTAGCGGGGGTATAGATACGCAGTATTTT

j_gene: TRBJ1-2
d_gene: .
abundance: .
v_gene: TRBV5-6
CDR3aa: CASSLESVYGYTF
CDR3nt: TGTGCCAGCAGCTTGGAGTCGGTTTATGGCTACACCTTC

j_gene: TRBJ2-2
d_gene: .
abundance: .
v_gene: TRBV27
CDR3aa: CASSGGLLGELFF
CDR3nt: TGTGCCAGCAGTGGGGGACTTCTCGGGGAGCTGTTTTTT

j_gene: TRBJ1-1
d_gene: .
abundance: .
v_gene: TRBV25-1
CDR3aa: CASRLGGTEAFF
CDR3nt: TGTGCCAGCAGATTAGGGGGCACTGAAGCTTTCTTT

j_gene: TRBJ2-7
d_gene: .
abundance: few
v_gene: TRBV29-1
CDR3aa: CSVEKDSLEQYF
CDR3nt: TGCAGCGTTGAAAAGGACTCTCTCGAGCAGTACTTC

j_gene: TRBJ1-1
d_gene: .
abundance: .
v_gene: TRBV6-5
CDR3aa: CASRRGAEAFF
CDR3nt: TGTGCCAGCAGGAGAGGAGCTGAAGCTTTCTTT

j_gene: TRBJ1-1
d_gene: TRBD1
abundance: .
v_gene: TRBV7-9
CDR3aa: CASSPGGARKNTEAFF
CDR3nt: TGTGCCAGCAGCCCAGGGGGCGCCCGAAAAAACACTGAAGCTTTCTTT

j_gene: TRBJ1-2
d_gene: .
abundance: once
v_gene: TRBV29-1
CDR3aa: CSAVDGGDGYTF
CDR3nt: TGCAGCGCCGTCGACGGGGGAGATGGCTACACCTTC

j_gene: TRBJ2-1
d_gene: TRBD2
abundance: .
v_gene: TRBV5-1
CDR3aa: CASSLLGGGVYNEQFF
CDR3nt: TGCGCCAGCAGCTTATTAGGCGGGGGGGTATACAATGAGCAGTTCTTC

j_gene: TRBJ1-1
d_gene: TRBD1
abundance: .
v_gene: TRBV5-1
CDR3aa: CASRDRANTEAFF
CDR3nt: TGCGCCAGCCGGGACAGGGCGAACACTGAAGCTTTCTTT

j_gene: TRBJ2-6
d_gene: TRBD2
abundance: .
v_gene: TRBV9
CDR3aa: CASSVDLAGGFGANVLTF
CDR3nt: TGTGCCAGCAGCGTAGACCTAGCGGGGGGGTTTGGGGCCAACGTCCTGACTTTC

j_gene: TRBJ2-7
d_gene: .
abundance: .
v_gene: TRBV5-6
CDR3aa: CASSFQGMTYEQYF
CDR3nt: TGTGCCAGCAGCTTTCAGGGGATGACTTACGAGCAGTACTTC

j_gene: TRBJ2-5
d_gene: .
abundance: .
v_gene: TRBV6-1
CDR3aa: CASLDRFRETQYF
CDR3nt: TGTGCCAGCCTTGACAGGTTCCGAGAGACCCAGTACTTC

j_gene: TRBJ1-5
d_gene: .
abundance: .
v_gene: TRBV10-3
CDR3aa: CAISYGGNQPQHF
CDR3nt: TGTGCCATCAGTTACGGGGGAAATCAGCCCCAGCATTTT